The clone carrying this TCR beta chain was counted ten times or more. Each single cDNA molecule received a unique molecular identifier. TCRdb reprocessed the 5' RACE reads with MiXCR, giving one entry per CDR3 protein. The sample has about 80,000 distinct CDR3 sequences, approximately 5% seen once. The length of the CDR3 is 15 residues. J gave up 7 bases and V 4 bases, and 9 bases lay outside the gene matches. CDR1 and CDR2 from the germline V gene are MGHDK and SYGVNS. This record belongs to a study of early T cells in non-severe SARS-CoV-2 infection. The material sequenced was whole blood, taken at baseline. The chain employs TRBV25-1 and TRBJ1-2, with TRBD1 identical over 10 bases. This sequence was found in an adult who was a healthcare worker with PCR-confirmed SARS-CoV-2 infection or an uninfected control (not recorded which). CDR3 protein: CASSASGTGVPGYTF. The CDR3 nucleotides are TGTGCCAGCAGTGCATCCGGGACAGGGGTTCCTGGCTACACCTTC.